This TCR beta chain was retrieved from a study of lymphopenia after photon versus proton radiotherapy. Measured with immunoSEQ multiplex PCR; TCRdb has only the in-frame clones, and not every one. The repertoire has 150,000 to 200,000 clones, 88% of them found once; the top ten carry around 5%. Germline assignment: CDR1 LNHDA and CDR2 SQIVND (reference sequence). The length of the CDR3 is 13 residues. With 1 base removed from V and 5 bases from J, the gap between germline ends came to 6 bases. The V gene is TRBV19, the J gene TRBJ2-1; D not resolved. This material consisted of peripheral blood, taken from a patient treated with photon-based radiotherapy. This sequence originates from a middle-aged man with gastric cancer. The CDR3 region has the DNA TGTGCCAGTAGTATAGGCGCAGACAATGAGCAGTTCTTC. Its translation: CASSIGADNEQFF.